Included here is one T cell receptor beta chain sequence, with context. The sample belongs to a study of patients and donors after allogeneic stem cell transplantation. CDR3 size: 14 residues. V lost 2 bases and J 4 bases, leaving 12 bases between the germline ends. The germline gives CDR1 SGHDT, CDR2 YYEEEE. Via MiXCR, TCRdb re-called the RT-PCR reads, giving one row per CDR3 protein. The sample contains about a million distinct CDR3 sequences, 15% to 20% of which appear only once. The receptor was isolated from a human donor who was either an allogeneic HSCT recipient or a stem cell or donor lymphocyte infusion donor (not recorded which). It is not recorded whose cells these are; they may come from a transplant donor. Input material: blood, either unsorted or a sorted T cell fraction (not recorded which). The chain has TRBV5-6 and TRBJ1-2; tentatively, D is TRBD1 (5 bases). CDR3 nucleotides: TGTGCCAGCAGCTTAGGTGGGGCGGGCTATGGCTACACCTTC. Protein sequence: CASSLGGAGYGYTF.